Below, 4 T cell receptor beta chains from the same sample are listed, as sequenced in a study of cytomegalovirus exposure and HLA in healthy donors. Sequencing used immunoSEQ multiplex PCR; TCRdb keeps in-frame clones, though not all of them. The profile shows around 200,000 clones, 80% to 85% of them singletons. The specimen sequenced was PBMCs. These receptor sequences come from a woman aged 18-29 years in good health and CMV-seropositive.

V usage is TRBV5-6 and J usage is TRBJ2-7; 7 bases align to TRBD1. CDR3 length: 13 residues. Germline V gene data show CDR1 as SGHDT and CDR2 as YYEEEE. Trimming at V came to 1 base and at J to 4 bases, leaving 2 bases not matched to a gene. The CDR3 region has the DNA TGTGCCAGCAGCTTGCACAGGGGTTACGAGCAGTACTTC. This encodes CASSLHRGYEQYF. The entire variable domain, with the rest obtained from reference TRBV5-6 and TRBJ2-7, is as follows: DAGVTQSPTHLIKTRGQQVTLRCSPKSGHDTVSWYQQALGQGPQFIFQYYEEEERQRGNFPDRFSGHQFPNYSSELNVNALLLGDSALYLCASSLHRGYEQYFGPGTRLTVT.

This clone was observed a handful of times. The chain carries TRBV2 and TRBJ1-2; maybe TRBD1 (5 bases). Germline values: CDR1 SNHLY, CDR2 FYNNEI. V was pared by 3 bases and J by 5 bases, with 10 bases between. This CDR3 spans 13 amino acids. CDR3 sequence: CASSEQGWYGYTF. CDR3 bases: TGTGCCAGCAGTGAGCAGGGCTGGTATGGCTACACCTTC. Full variable domain (outside the CDR3, taken from reference TRBV2 and TRBJ1-2): EPEVTQTPSHQVTQMGQEVILRCVPISNHLYFYWYRQILGQKVEFLVSFYNNEISEKSEIFDDQFSVERPDGSNFTLKIRSTKLEDSAMYFCASSEQGWYGYTFGSGTRLTVV.

The genes are TRBV5-6 and TRBJ2-7; 11 bases fit TRBD2. The germline V gene has CDR1 SGHDT and CDR2 YYEEEE. The CDR3 consists of 17 residues. The V and J ends lost 0 bases and 0 bases, in that order; junction bases with no gene match: 5. CDR3 in amino acids: CASSLGLTSGGSYEQYF. The CDR3 nucleotides read TGTGCCAGCAGCTTGGGTCTTACTAGCGGGGGCTCCTACGAGCAGTACTTC. The full variable domain, with the rest looked up from reference TRBV5-6 and TRBJ2-7, is DAGVTQSPTHLIKTRGQQVTLRCSPKSGHDTVSWYQQALGQGPQFIFQYYEEEERQRGNFPDRFSGHQFPNYSSELNVNALLLGDSALYLCASSLGLTSGGSYEQYFGPGTRLTVT.

CDR3 DNA sequence: TGTGCCAGCAGCTTAGATCGGAGGGGAGGAGGGACTGAAGCTTTCTTT. Translated, it gives CASSLDRRGGGTEAFF. The gene calls are TRBV11-2 and TRBJ1-1; D perhaps matches TRBD1 (5 bases). Trimming stripped 0 bases from V and 5 bases from J, with 16 bases between. Germline-derived CDR1 and CDR2 are SGHAT and FQNNGV. This CDR3 contains 16 residues.